These 13 T cell receptor beta chains were sequenced from one sample in a study of blood T cells in healthy people across ages. A J-beta primer mix and a sample-barcoded 5' primer were used in a second PCR of roughly 6 to 11 cycles. TCRdb called the 5' RACE reads again in MiXCR, with one record for every CDR3 protein. The sample lists about a million distinct CDR3 sequences, approximately 49% occurring once. Sequencing input: blood. The receptors shown here come from a young man in good health.

CDR3 loop: CASSPLGARSYTF. The CDR3 DNA reads TGTGCCAGCAGCCCGCTTGGGGCTAGGAGCTACACCTTC. The chain carries TRBV11-3 and TRBJ1-2, with a tentative D call TRBD1 (5 bases). Germline CDR1 and CDR2: SGHNT and YENEEA. The CDR3 spans 13 residues. V lost 5 bases and J lost 9, with 16 bases in between.

The chain joins TRBV6-6 to TRBJ2-3; D uncertain. In germline, CDR1 is MNHNY, CDR2 SVGAGI (reference sequence). Between the trimmed V and J ends, which lost 5 bases and 4 bases, there was a span of 13 bases. This CDR3 contains 14 residues. The CDR3 loop is CASSTRRGADTQYF. The DNA for the CDR3 is TGTGCCAGCAGTACGAGGCGTGGTGCAGATACGCAGTATTTT.

This sequence joins TRBV2 and TRBJ2-3; 7 bases align to TRBD1. Looked up from germline, CDR1 is SNHLY and CDR2 is FYNNEI. The CDR3 consists of 13 residues. With 10 bases clipped from V and 7 bases from J, the junction kept 11 bases outside the gene matches. CDR3 protein: CATQGQQSNTQYF. CDR3 bases: TGTGCCACCCAGGGACAGCAATCGAATACGCAGTATTTT.

The chain couples TRBV3-1 to TRBJ2-1; perhaps TRBD2 as D (6 bases). The germline V gene encodes CDR1 LGHDT and CDR2 YNNKEL (reference sequence). The CDR3 is made up of 14 amino acids. V shed 3 bases and J shed 5 bases, with 11 bases lying between them. The CDR3 loop reads CASSQSGEDNEQFF. The DNA for the CDR3 is TGTGCCAGCAGCCAGTCGGGGGAGGACAATGAGCAGTTCTTC.

V is TRBV2 and J is TRBJ2-1; 9 positions match TRBD2. The V and J ends lost 6 bases and 8 bases, in that order; junction bases with no gene match: 11. Germline CDR1 is SNHLY and CDR2 is FYNNEI. The CDR3 runs 15 residues. The CDR3 is CASSLQAGGLDEQFF. The CDR3 coding sequence is TGTGCCAGCAGCCTCCAGGCGGGGGGGCTAGATGAGCAGTTCTTC.

The rearrangement uses TRBV28 and TRBJ2-3; 13 nucleotides agree with TRBD2. The CDR3 covers 20 residues. The germline gives CDR1 MDHEN, CDR2 SYDVKM. The J segment lost 2 bases and the V segment lost 4 bases, leaving 15 bases of the junction unmatched. The CDR3 loop reads CASSSVPGLAGNEFTDTQYF. In DNA, the CDR3 is TGTGCCAGCAGTTCTGTCCCGGGACTAGCGGGGAATGAATTCACAGATACGCAGTATTTT. Based on the CDR3 plus reference TRBV28 and TRBJ2-3, the full variable domain is DVKVTQSSRYLVKRTGEKVFLECVQDMDHENMFWYRQDPGLGLRLIYFSYDVKMKEKGDIPEGYSVSREKKERFSLILESASTNQTSMYLCASSSVPGLAGNEFTDTQYFGPGTRLTVL.

The V gene is TRBV28, the J gene TRBJ2-1; tentatively, D is TRBD1 or TRBD2 (5 bases each). The germline CDR1 and CDR2 sequences are MDHEN and SYDVKM. This CDR3 comprises 14 residues. The germline V and J ends were trimmed by 7 bases and 7 bases, with 17 bases remaining between them. CDR3 residues: CASKPDGTWNEQFF. CDR3 sequence (DNA): TGTGCCAGCAAACCGGACGGGACGTGGAATGAGCAGTTCTTC.

V is TRBV29-1 and J is TRBJ2-1, with D perhaps TRBD1 (6 bases). Per the germline V gene, CDR1 is SQVTM and CDR2 is ANQGSEA. V was shortened by 4 bases and J by 5 bases, with 15 bases between the two germline ends. CDR3 length equals 14 residues. Here the CDR3 reads CSVGHTGFNNEQFF. CDR3 coding DNA: TGCAGCGTTGGGCATACAGGGTTCAACAATGAGCAGTTCTTC.

The chain links TRBV6-5 to TRBJ2-4, with D tentatively TRBD1 or TRBD2 (5 bases each). CDR3 length equals 17 residues. Germline V gene sequence: CDR1 MNHEY, CDR2 SVGAGI. With 0 bases removed from V and 3 bases from J, the gap between germline ends came to 15 bases. CDR3 region: CASSYSAGRGGKNIQYF. CDR3 bases: TGTGCCAGCAGTTACTCAGCAGGGAGAGGAGGCAAAAACATTCAGTACTTC.

This chain links TRBV7-2 with TRBJ2-3; the D is unclear. The germline gives CDR1 SGHTA, CDR2 FQGNSA. V was pared by 1 base and J by 2 bases, with 7 bases between. The CDR3 extends over 14 amino acids. CDR3 loop: CASSLDWVTDTQYF. The CDR3 DNA reads as TGTGCCAGCAGCTTAGATTGGGTCACAGATACGCAGTATTTT.

The rearrangement joins TRBV4-2 to TRBJ1-5; possibly TRBD1 for D (5 bases). The CDR3 is 15 residues long. Trimming took 0 bases from V and 7 from J, leaving 13 bases between them. The germline gives CDR1 LGHNA, CDR2 YNFKEQ. The CDR3 here is CASSQESGLYQPQHF. The DNA of the CDR3 is TGTGCCAGCAGCCAAGAGTCAGGGTTGTACCAGCCCCAGCATTTT.

The V gene is TRBV14, the J gene TRBJ1-2, with a weak D call TRBD1 (5 bases). The germline V gene encodes CDR1 SGHDN and CDR2 FVKESK. CDR3 length equals 12 residues. V was shortened by 8 bases and J by 9 bases, with 16 bases between the two germline ends. The CDR3, as DNA: TGTGCCAGCTCTCGGGCAGGGTTGAGCTACACCTTC. Translated: CASSRAGLSYTF.

Ten or more counts support this clonotype. The chain employs TRBV18 and TRBJ2-5; 7 positions agree with TRBD1. In germline, CDR1 is KGHSH, CDR2 LQKENI. J lost 1 base, V lost 4 bases, and 18 bases had no gene match. The CDR3 has 19 residues. The CDR3 sequence is CASSLLRRIQGDGQETQYF. The CDR3 DNA is TGTGCCAGCTCACTTCTAAGGAGGATCCAGGGGGATGGCCAAGAGACCCAGTACTTC.